Sequencing of this TCR beta chain was carried out in a study of blood T cell repertoires in COVID-19. Trimming left V 6 bases short and J 11 bases short, with 11 bases between. The CDR3 is made up of 11 amino acids. Germline V gives CDR1 LNHDA, CDR2 SQIVND (reference sequence). Assay: immunoSEQ multiplex PCR; the TCRdb copy retains only in-frame clones and omits some. The table lists tens of thousands of clones, 87% of them singletons. The material sequenced was peripheral blood. This TCR was sampled from a male donor with acute or convalescent COVID-19. The rearrangement links TRBV19 to TRBJ1-5, with D tentatively TRBD1 (6 bases). Here the CDR3 DNA reads TGTGCCAGTAGAAGTGGACAGTCCCAGCATTTT. Translating gives CASRSGQSQHF.